The clone carrying this TCR beta chain was picked up a small number of times. Its target is unknown. The study reverse transcribed the entire isolated RNA, so it sequenced expressed TCRB transcripts. Data came from immunoSEQ multiplex PCR; TCRdb stores just in-frame clones and leaves some out. The table lists around 690,000 clones, roughly 12% of them singletons. V shed 4 bases and J 5 bases; nucleotides not matched to a gene: 7. The CDR3 spans 15 residues. Germline assignment: CDR1 SNHLY and CDR2 FYNNEI. The data derive from a study of beta chain features in type 1 diabetes. Study at large: Over all samples combined, about 100,000,000 sorted cells were examined. Study observations and caveats: Type 1 diabetes patients had TCRB CDR3s that were shorter (moderately but significantly so) in all four CD4+ subsets. In comparison with healthy donors, patients had naive, central memory and Treg TCRB repertoires that appeared more similar.

It was via CD45RO/CCR7/CD25/CD127/CD95/CD27 that CD4+ naive, central memory, regulatory and stem cell-like memory cells were sorted. The chain couples TRBV2 to TRBJ2-3; 9 bases agree with TRBD2. This sequence was found in a man younger than 45 with type 1 diabetes. Sequencing was carried out using naive CD4+ T cells from blood. The CDR3 coding sequence is TGTGCCAGCAGTGTGGCGCGGGGGGGCGGAGATACGCAGTATTTT. It translates to CASSVARGGGDTQYF. Together with reference TRBV2 and TRBJ2-3, the CDR3 gives the full variable domain: EPEVTQTPSHQVTQMGQEVILRCVPISNHLYFYWYRQILGQKVEFLVSFYNNEISEKSEIFDDQFSVERPDGSNFTLKIRSTKLEDSAMYFCASSVARGGGDTQYFGPGTRLTVL.